This TCR beta chain was sequenced in a study of blood T cell repertoires in COVID-19. V was clipped by 0 bases and J by 1 base, with 7 bases between them. The CDR3 covers 14 residues. Germline V gene sequence: CDR1 SGHRS, CDR2 YFSETQ. Repertoires were generated with immunoSEQ multiplex PCR, while TCRdb's copy carries only in-frame clones and drops some. The sample lists 40,000 to 45,000 clones, 85% to 95% occurring once. This clonotype was sampled from a human donor in a cohort sampled during active COVID-19. Sample: peripheral blood. J is TRBJ1-1 and V is TRBV5-1; D gene ambiguous. CDR3 bases: TGCGCCAGCAGCTTGGCTGTCGGGAACACTGAAGCTTTCTTT. Encoded protein: CASSLAVGNTEAFF.